The 20 T cell receptor beta chains in this list originate from one sample, sequenced in a study of Tregs in tolerant kidney transplant recipients. Here immunoSEQ multiplex PCR was the method, and the copy in TCRdb shows in-frame clones only, minus some. The listing records 50,000 to 65,000 clones. The source was CD4+ T cells from blood, collected before the transplant. The receptors come from a human donor who received a combined kidney and bone marrow transplant.

Turning to this clone: The read ends 3 residues early relative to the CDR3; the germline J gene fills the gap. This chain joins TRBV5-1 and TRBJ1-2; 8 positions match TRBD1. Trimming took 0 bases from V and 7 from J; bases not matched to a gene: 8. Germline V lookup: CDR1 SGHRS, CDR2 YFSETQ. This CDR3 has 15 residues. The CDR3 DNA, read in part, is TGCGCCAGCAGCTTGGAAGGGACAGGTCCCGGTGGC. Amino acids: CASSLEGTGPGG. The full CDR3 sequence reads CASSLEGTGPGGYTF. Combining the CDR3 with reference TRBV5-1 and TRBJ1-2 gives the whole variable domain KAGVTQTPRYLIKTRGQQVTLSCSPISGHRSVSWYQQTPGQGLQFLFEYFSETQRNKGNFPGRFSGRQFSNSRSEMNVSTLELGDSALYLCASSLEGTGPGGYTFGSGTRLTVV.

A note on this clone: The read ends 3 residues early relative to the CDR3; the germline J gene fills the gap. V is TRBV11-2 and J is TRBJ2-4, with D uncertain. Germline lookup yields CDR1 SGHAT and CDR2 FQNNGV. The length of the CDR3 is 13 residues. With 5 bases removed from V and 3 bases from J, the gap between germline ends came to 8 bases. CDR3 residues: CASSQGYKNIQYF. Incomplete CDR3 DNA: TGTGCCAGCAGCCAAGGGTACAAAAACATT.

About this clone itself: The CDR3 extends 3 residues past the end of the read, so its final part is completed from the germline J gene. The chain carries TRBV19 and TRBJ2-6; maybe TRBD1 (6 bases). The CDR3 extends over 17 amino acids. Per germline, CDR1 LNHDA and CDR2 SQIVND (reference sequence). V lost 2 bases and J 2 bases, leaving 13 bases between the germline ends. The CDR3 spells CASSITLRTAGANVLTF. The part of the CDR3 DNA that was read is TGTGCCAGTAGTATAACCTTACGGACAGCTGGGGCCAACGTC.

On this clone: The read terminates 3 residues ahead of where the CDR3 ends, so the germline J gene completes it. The chain joins TRBV6-1 to TRBJ1-3; D ambiguous. Trimming pared 2 bases from V and 4 bases from J, leaving 6 bases between. The CDR3 covers 13 residues. Germline V gene data show CDR1 as MNHNS and CDR2 as SASEGT. CDR3 amino acids: CASSESQGNTIYF. The sequenced CDR3 bases are TGTGCCAGCAGTGAATCCCAGGGAAACACC.

About this clone itself: The read terminates 3 residues before the CDR3 end, so the remaining end is supplied by the germline J gene. The V gene is TRBV7-8, the J gene TRBJ2-5; tentatively, D is TRBD1 (6 bases). The CDR3 has 14 amino acids. Trimming cost V 1 base and J 4 bases, with 10 bases left between them. Germline V CDR1 and CDR2: SGHVS, FQNEAQ. The sequenced part of the CDR3 DNA is TGTGCCAGCAGCTTAGTGGGGGCAATAGAGACC. This encodes CASSLVGAIET. The whole CDR3 sequence is CASSLVGAIETQYF.

A remark on this clone: The sequenced fragment ends 3 residues before the CDR3 boundary, so the rest is inferred from the germline J gene. This sequence joins TRBV29-1 and TRBJ1-1, with 7 bases aligning to TRBD1. Germline V gene sequence: CDR1 SQVTM, CDR2 ANQGSEA. V was clipped by 4 bases and J by 6 bases; unmatched bases: 8. The CDR3 spans 13 residues. The sequenced part of the CDR3 DNA is TGCAGCGTTGCTGAGACAGGGAGGGCTGAA. It specifies CSVAETGRAE. The entire CDR3 reads CSVAETGRAEAFF.

A note on this clone: The read gets to within 3 residues of the CDR3 end, and the germline J gene fills in the rest. The chain carries TRBV19 and TRBJ1-1; 7 bases are a match to TRBD1. The CDR3 loop spans 12 amino acids. CDR1 is LNHDA, CDR2 SQIVND, per germline (reference sequence). CDR3: CASSMSRGEAFF. The CDR3 bases that were read are TGTGCCAGTAGTATGTCCAGGGGGGAA.

Concerning this clone itself: The CDR3 end lies 3 residues beyond the end of the read and is filled in from the germline J gene. The gene calls are TRBV2 and TRBJ2-7, with a possible D match to TRBD1 (6 bases). CDR1 and CDR2 (germline): SNHLY, FYNNEI. V lost 6 bases and J 2 bases, leaving 17 bases between the germline ends. This CDR3 is 15 amino acids long. CDR3 DNA, as far as it was read: TGTGCCAGCAGCGATCACAGGGCCGGTACCTACGAG. Protein sequence: CASSDHRAGTYE. The CDR3 in its entirety is CASSDHRAGTYEQYF.

Turning to this clone: The CDR3 is cut off 3 residues early in the read; its end comes from the germline J gene. V gene TRBV2 combines with J gene TRBJ2-7, with TRBD1 matching 10 bases. Germline trimming cut 8 bases from V and 3 bases from J; bases unmatched to any gene: 7. Germline values: CDR1 SNHLY, CDR2 FYNNEI. The CDR3 is made up of 14 amino acids. The CDR3 protein is CASGRTGGIYEQYF. CDR3 bases read: TGTGCCAGCGGACGGACAGGGGGTATCTACGAG. Filled out from reference TRBV2 and TRBJ2-7, the complete variable domain reads EPEVTQTPSHQVTQMGQEVILRCVPISNHLYFYWYRQILGQKVEFLVSFYNNEISEKSEIFDDQFSVERPDGSNFTLKIRSTKLEDSAMYFCASGRTGGIYEQYFGPGTRLTVT.

Concerning this clone itself: The sequence runs out 3 residues before the end of the CDR3; the remainder is reconstructed from the germline J gene. The V gene is TRBV7-2, the J gene TRBJ2-7, with a possible D match to TRBD2 (6 bases). Germline lookup yields CDR1 SGHTA and CDR2 FQGNSA. Trimming removed 6 bases from V and 3 bases from J, with 15 bases in between. The CDR3 loop spans 14 amino acids. The CDR3 sequence: CASSVQAGYYEQYF. The sequenced CDR3 bases are TGTGCCAGCAGTGTCCAAGCGGGTTACTACGAG.

The CDR3 is CASSLVTGGTEAFF. The CDR3 DNA, read in part, is TGTGCCAGCAGCTTAGTAACCGGCGGGACTGAA. The V and J genes are TRBV11-3 and TRBJ1-1; D is ambiguous. The DNA ends 3 residues before the CDR3 does, and the rest of the CDR3 is filled in from the germline J gene. Trimming took off 1 base at V and 5 bases at J, with 11 bases between the two ends. This CDR3 spans 14 amino acids. Germline V lookup: CDR1 SGHNT, CDR2 YENEEA. The whole variable domain, remainder taken from reference TRBV11-3 and TRBJ1-1, is EAGVVQSPRYKIIEKKQPVAFWCNPISGHNTLYWYLQNLGQGPELLIRYENEEAVDDSQLPKDRFSAERLKGVDSTLKIQPAELGDSAVYLCASSLVTGGTEAFFGQGTRLTVV.

Comment on this clone: The read terminates 3 residues before the CDR3 end, so the remaining end is supplied by the germline J gene. The chain recombines TRBV19 with TRBJ2-2; D is possibly TRBD2 (6 bases). The germline V gene encodes CDR1 LNHDA and CDR2 SQIVND (reference sequence). V lost 1 base and J lost 5, with 14 bases in between. The CDR3 spans 16 residues. CDR3 protein: CASSIGRGVGTGELFF. The CDR3 bases that were read are TGTGCCAGTAGTATAGGGAGGGGTGTCGGGACCGGGGAG.

On this clone itself: The CDR3 goes on 3 residues after the read ends, and that part is filled in from the germline J gene. The chain carries TRBV2 and TRBJ1-6, with D tentatively TRBD1 (6 bases). The CDR3 is 14 residues long. V lost 3 bases, J lost 10 bases, and 13 bases lay in between. The germline CDR1 and CDR2 sequences are SNHLY and FYNNEI. CDR3 in amino acids: CASSDRPRGSPLHF. The covered CDR3 bases are TGTGCCAGCAGTGATCGTCCCAGGGGCTCACCC.

As concerns this clone: Read coverage stops 3 residues before the CDR3 terminus; the germline J gene supplies the remainder. The V gene is TRBV19, the J gene TRBJ2-6; 10 nucleotides agree with TRBD1. The V gene's germline CDR1 is LNHDA and CDR2 SQIVND (reference sequence). The CDR3 runs to 19 residues. Trimming at V came to 1 base and at J to 3 bases, leaving 9 bases not matched to a gene. CDR3: CASSIAAGQGFFGANVLTF. The part of the CDR3 DNA that was read is TGTGCCAGTAGTATAGCCGCGGGACAGGGGTTTTTTGGGGCCAACGTC.

Concerning this clone itself: The sequenced fragment ends 3 residues before the CDR3 boundary, so the rest is inferred from the germline J gene. This chain connects TRBV6-2 or TRBV6-3 to TRBJ1-2; 7 nucleotides line up with TRBD1. Germline V CDR1 and CDR2: MNHEY, SVGEGT. The J segment lost 6 bases and the V segment lost 2 bases, leaving 12 bases of the junction unmatched. This CDR3 has 16 residues. The covered CDR3 bases are TGTGCCAGCAGTTACCTATTGATCACAGGGGTGAATGGC. The encoded protein is CASSYLLITGVNG. The whole CDR3 sequence reads CASSYLLITGVNGYTF.

Note on this clone: The read comes to an end 3 residues before the CDR3 does, leaving the germline J gene to fill in the end. The chain carries TRBV19 and TRBJ2-3, with 9 positions matching TRBD1. The V segment lost 6 bases and the J segment 0 bases; nucleotides outside the gene matches: 7. The V gene's germline CDR1 is LNHDA and CDR2 SQIVND (reference sequence). This CDR3 is built from 16 residues. This CDR3 reads CASRDYRGPSTDTQYF. The CDR3 bases that were read are TGTGCCAGTAGAGACTACAGGGGGCCTAGCACAGATACG.

In regard to this clone: The read finishes 3 residues shy of the CDR3 end, and the germline J gene is used to complete it. The rearrangement joins TRBV30 to TRBJ1-2; possible D gene TRBD1, 5 bases. Germline V gene lookup returns CDR1 GTSNPN and CDR2 SVGIG (reference sequence). The CDR3 sequence is 13 residues long. The covered CDR3 bases are TGTGCCTGGAGGCCCCCCGGGGCGGGGGGC. The encoded protein is CAWRPPGAGG. The whole CDR3 region reads CAWRPPGAGGYTF.

With regard to this clone: Read sequence stops 3 residues before the CDR3 end, and the germline J gene provides the missing end. The gene calls are TRBV6-8 and TRBJ2-7, with D uncertain. The CDR3 spans 14 residues. Germline V lookup: CDR1 MNHGY, CDR2 SAAAGT. V gave up 2 bases and J gave up 1 base, with 9 bases separating them. CDR3 sequence: CASSYAAGSYEQYF. Incomplete CDR3 DNA: TGTGCCAGCAGTTACGCGGCCGGATCCTACGAG.

With regard to this clone: The read gets to within 3 residues of the CDR3 end, and the germline J gene fills in the rest. The rearrangement joins TRBV2 to TRBJ1-5, with a possible D match to TRBD1 (5 bases). V lost 0 bases and J lost 7, with 10 bases in between. Per the germline V gene, CDR1 is SNHLY and CDR2 is FYNNEI. This CDR3 spans 14 amino acids. The CDR3 reads CASSEAGKGQPQHF. CDR3 DNA (partial): TGTGCCAGCAGTGAAGCAGGAAAGGGGCAGCCC.

CDR3 DNA, as far as it was read: TGTGCCAGCAGCTTACAAGGAGCGGGGAACACTGAA. Its protein product is CASSLQGAGNTE. The CDR3 in its entirety is CASSLQGAGNTEAFF. The V gene is TRBV7-9, the J gene TRBJ1-1; D not resolved. The read is 3 residues too short to cover the CDR3 end, so that end is filled in from the germline J gene. The germline V gene has CDR1 SEHNR and CDR2 FQNEAQ (reference sequence). CDR3 length equals 15 residues. V gave up 2 bases and J gave up 1 base, with 11 bases separating them.